The subject of this entry is one T cell receptor (beta chain). Its antigen remains unidentified. This specimen comes from a study of T cell responses to AZD1222 COVID-19 vaccine. Regarding the study as a whole: Clonal diversity was possibly underestimated, and white British individuals and females predominated among donors. Breadth and depth of Spike-specific TCRs rose after two AZD1222 doses. Per reports, nearly half of all spike-specific TCRs target regions that are unmutated in variants.

Trimming left V 0 bases short and J 4 bases short, with 9 bases between. Per the germline V gene, CDR1 is MNHNS and CDR2 is SASEGT. The CDR3 length is 14 residues. Repertoires were generated with immunoSEQ multiplex PCR, while TCRdb's copy carries only in-frame clones and drops some. This sample carries about 75,000 clones, about nine tenths of them seen once, and the ten largest clones take about a tenth. The chain uses TRBV6-1 and TRBJ1-1; D is ambiguous. This material consisted of peripheral blood, taken 28 days after the second dose of the MenACWY control vaccine. This TCR was recovered from an adult who received the MenACWY meningococcal vaccine as a control. CDR3 sequence (DNA): TGTGCCAGCAGTGAAGCCCCAGCTACCACTGAAGCTTTCTTT. This gives the protein CASSEAPATTEAFF.